These T cell receptor beta chains were read from a single sample in a study of blood T cell repertoires in COVID-19. Assay: immunoSEQ multiplex PCR; the TCRdb copy retains only in-frame clones and omits some. The sample includes about 14,000 clones, around 88% of them seen just once. The sample comprised peripheral blood. All receptors come from a human donor with active COVID-19. The donor label of this sample is uncertain. The conserved cysteine and the conserved F or W are not part of the CDR3 here.

v_gene	j_gene	CDR3aa
TRBV30	TRBJ1-2	AWSDRKSGYT
TRBV19	TRBJ2-1	ASSIDGRLNEQF
TRBV28	TRBJ1-6	ASSSAGNSPLH
TRBV5-1	TRBJ2-5	ASSLVGQGALETQY
TRBV5-6	TRBJ2-3	ASSVASGGVDTQY
TRBV6-5	TRBJ2-1	ASYSWGRTNEQF
TRBV5-8	TRBJ2-7	ASSPQGLAYEQY
TRBV28	TRBJ2-2	ASSSRGTGELF
TRBV7-9	TRBJ2-7	ASSPAFGYEQY
TRBV6-4	TRBJ2-1	ASSAGTSGGEQF
TRBV5-8	TRBJ2-7	ASSLAVSSYEQY
TRBV10-1	TRBJ1-1	ASSESTDHTEAF
TRBV5-1	TRBJ2-5	ASSSDREETQY
TRBV7-2	TRBJ2-7	ASSFGLAGGRYEQY
TRBV6-2/TRBV6-3	TRBJ1-5	ASSRYSRDTINQPQH
TRBV9	TRBJ2-1	ASSEAINEQF
TRBV5-3	TRBJ1-5	ARSLVDPGQPQH
TRBV6-4	TRBJ2-1	ASSDGLAGGEQF
TRBV7-3	TRBJ2-2	ASSSTRTQNTGELF
TRBV29-1	TRBJ1-2	SAGGANYGYT
TRBV30	TRBJ1-2	AWSVVGRDGYT
TRBV27	TRBJ2-1	ASSLLGVEF
TRBV30	TRBJ2-3	AWAPGTDTQY
TRBV6-5	TRBJ1-5	ASRLGDRGNQPQH
TRBV28	TRBJ2-7	ASSFWSSGNYEQY
TRBV5-1	TRBJ2-3	ASSQDRGRGDTQY
TRBV9	TRBJ2-1	ASSGRGQPYNEQF
TRBV11-3	TRBJ1-1	ASSLFRGTEAF
TRBV27	TRBJ2-1	ASSFLAGGPYNEQF
TRBV28	TRBJ1-5	ASRRDRVPNQPQH
TRBV29-1	TRBJ2-3	SVVGFSGPTDTQY
TRBV5-1	TRBJ1-5	ASSLAPGGQGPQH
TRBV5-1	TRBJ1-2	ASSLDAGAQGRFYGYT
TRBV7-2	TRBJ2-6	ASRGLAGPFSGANVLT
TRBV30	TRBJ1-1	AWSPTREAF